The 27 T cell receptor beta chains given below trace back to one sample, sequenced in a study of T cell responses to AZD1222 COVID-19 vaccine. The data were produced by immunoSEQ multiplex PCR, yet TCRdb's version contains in-frame clones alone and is incomplete. The table lists 110,000 or so clones, approximately 90% of them singletons. The sample here was peripheral blood, taken on day 0 of AZD1222 vaccination. Receptors were obtained from an adult in good health.

The CDR3 bases are TGCAGCGTTGAAAGCCGCTACAATGAGCAGTTCTTC. As protein: CSVESRYNEQFF. The chain employs TRBV29-1 and TRBJ2-1; D ambiguous. In germline, CDR1 is SQVTM, CDR2 ANQGSEA. The CDR3 extends over 12 amino acids. The V end was cut by 2 bases, the J end by 3 bases, with 5 bases between.

In regard to this clone: Other DNA sequences from this sample encode an identical CDR3 as well. The V and J genes are TRBV5-1 and TRBJ1-2; TRBD1 might be the D (5 bases). The CDR3 has 14 residues. Germline values: CDR1 SGHRS, CDR2 YFSETQ. Trimming stripped 0 bases from V and 4 bases from J, with 10 bases between. CDR3 coding DNA: TGCGCCAGCAGCTTGGTAAGGGACGGCTATGGCTACACCTTC. This encodes CASSLVRDGYGYTF.

The V and J genes are TRBV11-1 and TRBJ1-2; a possible D gene is TRBD1 (5 bases). Per the germline V gene, CDR1 is SGHAT and CDR2 is FQDESV (reference sequence). The CDR3 contains 14 residues. The ends were cut back, 5 bases at V and 4 bases at J, with 14 bases in the middle. The CDR3 DNA reads TGTGCCAGCAGCGTCTCCGGGACGGTCTATGGCTACACCTTC. The encoded protein is CASSVSGTVYGYTF.

This clone was seen only a few times. Different DNA sequences within this sample yield the same CDR3. The chain recombines TRBV24-1 with TRBJ2-5; no clear D. This CDR3 region has 15 residues. V gave up 4 bases and J gave up 0 bases, with 11 bases separating them. Germline assignment: CDR1 KGHDR and CDR2 SFDVKD. CDR3 nucleotides: TGTGCCACCAGTGACCCGGACCGATACCAAGAGACCCAGTACTTC. Amino acids: CATSDPDRYQETQYF.

This clone was seen once. The chain recombines TRBV6-2 or TRBV6-3 with TRBJ1-1; no reliable D call. This CDR3 comprises 12 residues. Germline assignment: CDR1 MNHEY and CDR2 SVGEGT. Trimming removed 2 bases from V and 8 bases from J, with 9 bases in between. In DNA, the CDR3 is TGTGCCAGCAGTTACCTACTGGCCGAAGCTTTCTTT. It is translated as CASSYLLAEAFF.

The rearrangement uses TRBV15 and TRBJ1-4; a weak D match, TRBD1 (5 bases). The V gene lost 0 bases and the J gene lost 8 bases, with 16 bases spanning the gap. The germline gives CDR1 LNHNV, CDR2 YYDKDF (reference sequence). CDR3 length equals 16 residues. The DNA of the CDR3 is TGTGCCACCAGCAGAGATCTTGGGACTGCAGGCGAAAAACTGTTTTTT. It translates to CATSRDLGTAGEKLFF.

The genes are TRBV3-1 (or the pseudogene TRBV3-2) and TRBJ1-2; 8 bases agree with TRBD1. From germline, CDR1 is LGHDT and CDR2 YNNKEL (reference sequence). V lost 4 bases to trimming and J lost 8 bases; unmatched junction nucleotides: 15. The CDR3 consists of 16 residues. CDR3 sequence reads: CASSPLQGADWGGYTF. Here the CDR3 DNA reads TGTGCCAGCAGCCCCCTTCAGGGGGCAGATTGGGGAGGCTACACCTTC.

About this clone itself: Other DNA sequences in this specimen translate into the identical CDR3. The chain uses TRBV2 and TRBJ1-2; TRBD1 aligns across 7 bases. After removal of 6 bases from V and 5 bases from J, the junction contained 0 bases not matched to a gene. Germline-derived CDR1 and CDR2 are SNHLY and FYNNEI. The length of the CDR3 is 11 residues. The CDR3 loop is CASRQGYGYTF. As DNA, the CDR3 is TGTGCCAGCAGACAGGGGTATGGCTACACCTTC.

The rearrangement joins TRBV5-5 to TRBJ2-7; D unclear. Germline assignment: CDR1 SGHKS and CDR2 YYEKEE (reference sequence). CDR3 length: 13 amino acids. V was pared by 0 bases and J by 3 bases, with 7 bases between. The CDR3 DNA follows: TGTGCCAGCAGCTTGGTTTCGGGCTACGAGCAGTACTTC. As protein: CASSLVSGYEQYF.

The chain is built from TRBV11-2 and TRBJ1-2; 7 nucleotides align to TRBD1. Trimming at V came to 4 bases and at J to 8 bases, leaving 10 bases not matched to a gene. The length of the CDR3 is 14 residues. Germline V CDR1 and CDR2: SGHAT, FQNNGV. The CDR3: CASSSETGAGGYTF. DNA of the CDR3: TGTGCCAGCAGCTCCGAAACAGGGGCAGGCGGCTACACCTTC.

J is TRBJ2-7 and V is TRBV7-9; 8 bases align to TRBD1. The length of the CDR3 is 16 residues. The trim removed 5 bases at V and 0 bases at J, leaving 9 bases unmatched. Germline CDR1 is SEHNR and CDR2 is FQNEAQ (reference sequence). The CDR3 region has the DNA TGTGCCAGCAGCCTCCGACAGGGGCTGAGCTCCTACGAGCAGTACTTC. Protein: CASSLRQGLSSYEQYF.

The chain has TRBV27 and TRBJ2-7, with 10 bases identical to TRBD1. V shed 0 bases, J shed 4 bases, and the junction held 3 bases outside the gene matches. The germline V gene encodes CDR1 MNHEY and CDR2 SMNVEV (reference sequence). The CDR3 totals 15 residues. CDR3 sequence: CASSLSGTGVYEQYF. For the CDR3, the DNA is TGTGCCAGCAGTTTATCCGGGACAGGGGTTTACGAGCAGTACTTC.

This clone was recorded only once. This chain uses TRBV7-8 with TRBJ2-1, with 9 bases lining up with TRBD1. V lost 5 bases to trimming and J lost 6 bases; unmatched junction nucleotides: 8. Germline CDR1 and CDR2: SGHVS and FQNEAQ. This CDR3 spans 15 amino acids. The CDR3 spells CASSPRDRAGNEQFF. Here the CDR3 DNA reads TGTGCCAGCAGCCCCCGGGACAGGGCTGGCAATGAGCAGTTCTTC.

The CDR3 protein is CASSAPGQGGTDTQYF. DNA of the CDR3: TGTGCCAGCAGCGCTCCGGGACAGGGGGGCACAGATACGCAGTATTTT. V gene TRBV9 combines with J gene TRBJ2-3, with TRBD1 identical over 11 bases. Germline V gene sequence: CDR1 SGDLS, CDR2 YYNGEE. This CDR3 region has 16 residues. The junction had 4 bases not matched to a gene; V was cut back by 3 bases and J by 1 base.

This clone was detected a few times. This sequence joins TRBV7-9 and TRBJ1-2; possibly TRBD1 for D (5 bases). Germline CDR1 SEHNR, CDR2 FQNEAQ (reference sequence). V was pared by 5 bases and J by 4 bases, with 8 bases between. The CDR3 spans 12 residues. Here the CDR3 reads CASSPDSYGYTF. CDR3 coding DNA: TGTGCCAGCAGCCCCGACAGCTATGGCTACACCTTC. Drawing the rest from reference TRBV7-9 and TRBJ1-2, the complete variable domain is DTGVSQNPRHKITKRGQNVTFRCDPISEHNRLYWYRQTLGQGPEFLTYFQNEAQLEKSRLLSDRFSAERPKGSFSTLEIQRTEQGDSAMYLCASSPDSYGYTFGSGTRLTVV.

The gene calls are TRBV6-5 and TRBJ1-1, with D perhaps matching TRBD1 (5 bases). This CDR3 contains 14 residues. Germline assignment: CDR1 MNHEY and CDR2 SVGAGI. Trimming cost V 6 bases and J 4 bases, with 15 bases left between them. CDR3 coding DNA: TGTGCCAGCAGCCGCGTTCAGGGAATCACTGAAGCTTTCTTT. Translation: CASSRVQGITEAFF.

This chain connects TRBV3-1 (or the pseudogene TRBV3-2) to TRBJ1-2; D uncertain. Germline assignment: CDR1 LGHDT and CDR2 YNNKEL (reference sequence). CDR3 length equals 13 residues. V lost 2 bases and J 5 bases, leaving 9 bases between the germline ends. CDR3 nucleotides: TGTGCCAGCAGCCAAAGTGGGTTATATGGCTACACCTTC. As protein: CASSQSGLYGYTF.

This clone was found once. The V call is TRBV7-7, the J call TRBJ2-2; tentatively, D is TRBD1 (5 bases). Germline values: CDR1 SSHAT, CDR2 FNYEAQ (reference sequence). CDR3 length: 15 amino acids. Trimming stripped 1 base from V and 5 bases from J, with 11 bases between. The CDR3 region has the DNA TGTGCCAGCAGCTTAGGCAGGGTTGATACCGGGGAGCTGTTTTTT. As protein: CASSLGRVDTGELFF.

J is TRBJ1-2 and V is TRBV4-2, with D possibly being TRBD1 (6 bases). The CDR3 length is 14 residues. Looked up from germline, CDR1 is LGHNA and CDR2 is YNFKEQ. The V and J ends lost 4 bases and 6 bases respectively, with 15 bases between them. The CDR3: CASSPSITGNGYTF. The CDR3 region has the DNA TGTGCCAGCAGCCCCTCGATAACAGGGAATGGCTACACCTTC.

The chain combines TRBV7-2 with TRBJ2-4; 12 positions agree with TRBD2. This CDR3 region has 16 residues. Trimming removed 5 bases from V and 4 bases from J; junction bases left unmatched: 6. The V gene's germline CDR1 is SGHTA and CDR2 FQGNSA. CDR3 region: CASSLLAGGPKNIQYF. DNA for the CDR3: TGTGCCAGCAGCCTTCTAGCGGGGGGGCCAAAAAACATTCAGTACTTC.

This chain joins TRBV11-2 and TRBJ2-5; TRBD1 or TRBD2 may be the D gene (5 bases each). Trimming left V 5 bases short and J 1 base short, with 17 bases between. Germline V gives CDR1 SGHAT, CDR2 FQNNGV. The CDR3 covers 16 residues. The DNA of the CDR3 is TGTGCCAGCAGCCGCCGTGGGGGACGGGGCCAAGAGACCCAGTACTTC. Amino acids: CASSRRGGRGQETQYF.

Concerning this clone itself: The same CDR3 can be traced to other DNA sequences in this sample. This chain connects TRBV5-1 to TRBJ1-4, with 9 bases identical to TRBD1. J was trimmed by 0 bases and V by 4 bases; bases with no gene match: 4. Looked up from germline, CDR1 is SGHRS and CDR2 is YFSETQ. The CDR3 length is 16 residues. The CDR3 region has the DNA TGCGCCAGCAGCGTCACAGGGGGCCCAACTAATGAAAAACTGTTTTTT. It encodes CASSVTGGPTNEKLFF.

The count of this clone is one. The genes are TRBV11-2 and TRBJ2-7, with 8 bases identical to TRBD2. The V gene end was trimmed by 4 bases and the J gene end by 5 bases; junction bases not matched to a gene: 7. Germline V gene sequence: CDR1 SGHAT, CDR2 FQNNGV. The CDR3 covers 14 residues. CDR3 loop: CASSSLAGNDEQYV. CDR3 DNA: TGTGCCAGCAGCTCCTTAGCGGGGAACGACGAGCAGTACGTC.

The rearrangement links TRBV5-1 to TRBJ2-1; tentatively, D is TRBD2 (5 bases). Germline CDR1 and CDR2: SGHRS and YFSETQ. CDR3 length equals 13 residues. V lost 0 bases to trimming and J lost 9 bases, with 10 bases between them. This CDR3 is CASSLDSAVEQFF. The CDR3 DNA sequence: TGCGCCAGCAGCTTGGATAGCGCGGTTGAGCAGTTCTTC. Combining the CDR3 with reference TRBV5-1 and TRBJ2-1 gives the whole variable domain KAGVTQTPRYLIKTRGQQVTLSCSPISGHRSVSWYQQTPGQGLQFLFEYFSETQRNKGNFPGRFSGRQFSNSRSEMNVSTLELGDSALYLCASSLDSAVEQFFGPGTRLTVL.

The chain is built from TRBV2 and TRBJ1-5; a weak D match, TRBD1 (6 bases). This CDR3 comprises 15 residues. Germline lookup yields CDR1 SNHLY and CDR2 FYNNEI. Trimming removed 3 bases at V and 3 bases at J, with 12 bases between. CDR3 DNA sequence: TGTGCCAGCAGTGATGGACAGACAGTCAATCAGCCCCAGCATTTT. This gives the protein CASSDGQTVNQPQHF. The complete variable domain, with remaining parts taken from reference TRBV2 and TRBJ1-5, reads EPEVTQTPSHQVTQMGQEVILRCVPISNHLYFYWYRQILGQKVEFLVSFYNNEISEKSEIFDDQFSVERPDGSNFTLKIRSTKLEDSAMYFCASSDGQTVNQPQHFGDGTRLSIL.

This chain uses TRBV27 with TRBJ1-1; 9 positions agree with TRBD1. Germline V gene sequence: CDR1 MNHEY, CDR2 SMNVEV (reference sequence). V gave up 8 bases and J gave up 7 bases; unmatched junction bases: 11. CDR3 length: 14 residues. CDR3 DNA sequence: TGTGCCAGCGGCGGTTTGGGACAGGGAGTTGAAGCTTTCTTT. This translates into CASGGLGQGVEAFF.

The gene calls are TRBV5-4 and TRBJ2-1; 7 bases match TRBD1. Germline V lookup: CDR1 SGHNT, CDR2 YYREEE (reference sequence). The CDR3 spans 15 residues. Trimming cost V 2 bases and J 3 bases; bases outside gene matches: 5. This chain's CDR3 is CASSFQTGFYNEQFF. CDR3 DNA sequence: TGTGCCAGCAGCTTCCAGACAGGGTTCTACAATGAGCAGTTCTTC. The whole variable domain, filled in from reference TRBV5-4 and TRBJ2-1, reads ETGVTQSPTHLIKTRGQQVTLRCSSQSGHNTVSWYQQALGQGPQFIFQYYREEENGRGNFPPRFSGLQFPNYSSELNVNALELDDSALYLCASSFQTGFYNEQFFGPGTRLTVL.